Each of the 5 T cell receptor beta chains below was sequenced from the same sample in a study of blood T cell repertoires in COVID-19. Measured with immunoSEQ multiplex PCR; TCRdb has only the in-frame clones, and not every one. The sample carries about 240,000 clones, about four fifths recorded once. Material for sequencing was peripheral blood. The receptors were sampled from a man aged 30 to 45 who had recovered from COVID-19.

The CDR3 DNA follows: TGTGCCAGCAGCTGGGGACAGGGGGGATACACTGAAGCTTTCTTT. Residues: CASSWGQGGYTEAFF. This sequence joins TRBV5-4 and TRBJ1-1; 11 nucleotides match TRBD1. J gave up 3 bases and V 3 bases, and 4 bases lay outside the gene matches. Germline CDR1 and CDR2: SGHNT and YYREEE (reference sequence). This CDR3 is built from 15 residues.

The gene calls are TRBV3-1 (or the pseudogene TRBV3-2) and TRBJ1-2; D ambiguous. The CDR3 runs to 11 residues. Deletions cut 3 bases from V and 8 bases from J, with 7 bases between. The germline gives CDR1 LGHDT, CDR2 YNNKEL (reference sequence). This CDR3 is CASSHSAGYTF. The DNA of the CDR3 is TGTGCCAGCAGCCACAGCGCGGGCTACACCTTC.

The V gene is TRBV28, the J gene TRBJ2-5, with D tentatively TRBD2 (5 bases). From germline, CDR1 is MDHEN and CDR2 SYDVKM. This CDR3 comprises 15 residues. V shed 7 bases and J shed 1 base, with 16 bases lying between them. Here the CDR3 reads CASNREGPLQETQYF. The CDR3 DNA reads TGTGCCAGCAACCGTGAGGGCCCCCTCCAAGAGACCCAGTACTTC. The entire variable domain, with the rest obtained from reference TRBV28 and TRBJ2-5, is as follows: DVKVTQSSRYLVKRTGEKVFLECVQDMDHENMFWYRQDPGLGLRLIYFSYDVKMKEKGDIPEGYSVSREKKERFSLILESASTNQTSMYLCASNREGPLQETQYFGPGTRLLVL.

This clone has only a few counts. The chain joins TRBV3-1 (or the pseudogene TRBV3-2) to TRBJ2-7; 11 bases line up with TRBD1. V dropped 3 bases and J dropped 6; count of bases not matched to a gene: 1. This CDR3 spans 13 amino acids. CDR1 and CDR2 from the germline V gene are LGHDT and YNNKEL (reference sequence). The CDR3 region is CASSQGQGVEQYF. The CDR3 DNA sequence: TGTGCCAGCAGCCAGGGACAGGGGGTCGAGCAGTACTTC.

V usage is TRBV7-7 and J usage is TRBJ1-1; D uncertain. Trimming stripped 5 bases from V and 6 bases from J, with 13 bases between. The CDR3 is 13 amino acids. The germline V gene encodes CDR1 SSHAT and CDR2 FNYEAQ (reference sequence). The CDR3 is CASSPAGSAEAFF. The CDR3 nucleotides read TGTGCCAGCAGCCCAGCGGGGTCGGCTGAAGCTTTCTTT. Variable domain in full (rest from reference TRBV7-7 and TRBJ1-1): GAGVSQSPRYKVTKRGQDVTLRCDPISSHATLYWYQQALGQGPEFLTYFNYEAQPDKSGLPSDRFSAERPEGSISTLTIQRTEQRDSAMYRCASSPAGSAEAFFGQGTRLTVV.